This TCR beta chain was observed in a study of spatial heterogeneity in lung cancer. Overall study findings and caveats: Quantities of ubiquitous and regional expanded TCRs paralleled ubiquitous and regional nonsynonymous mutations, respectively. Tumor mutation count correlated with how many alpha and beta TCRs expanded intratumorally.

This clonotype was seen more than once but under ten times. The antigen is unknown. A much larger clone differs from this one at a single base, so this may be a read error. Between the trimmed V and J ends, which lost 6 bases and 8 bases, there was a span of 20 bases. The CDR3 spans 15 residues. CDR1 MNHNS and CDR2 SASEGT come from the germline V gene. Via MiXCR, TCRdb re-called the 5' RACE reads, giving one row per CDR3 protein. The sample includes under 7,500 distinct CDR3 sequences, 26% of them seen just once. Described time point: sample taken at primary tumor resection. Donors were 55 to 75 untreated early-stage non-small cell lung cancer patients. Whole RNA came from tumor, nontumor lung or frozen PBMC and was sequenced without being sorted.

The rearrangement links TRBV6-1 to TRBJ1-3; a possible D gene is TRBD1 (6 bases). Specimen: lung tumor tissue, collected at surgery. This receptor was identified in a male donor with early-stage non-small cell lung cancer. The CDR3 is CASSGTGLAGDTIYF. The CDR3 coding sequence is TGTGCCAGCAGCGGAACAGGGCTAGCCGGAGACACCATATATTTT.